This TCR beta chain was sequenced in a study of CD8+ T cells in alopecia areata. Study-wide results and limits: Clonality in lesional scalp, especially alopecia totalis/universalis, exceeded that of normal scalp. Patients displayed less clarity in TCR sharing than mice, a finding possibly related to HLA.

V gave up 0 bases and J gave up 10 bases, with 12 bases separating them. The length of the CDR3 is 13 residues. Germline V CDR1 and CDR2: MNHEY, SMNVEV (reference sequence). As to this clone: As yet, its antigen is unknown.

Sequencing used cDNA as its template, made by extracting RNA and reverse transcribing it. TCRdb's copy holds only in-frame clones and misses some; the assay was immunoSEQ multiplex PCR. The sample holds about 130,000 clones, almost 50% seen once. This chain links TRBV27 with TRBJ1-2; D is unresolved. The TCR comes from a human donor with alopecia areata. The sequencing used CD8+ T cells sorted from blood, collected at week 0. CDR3 bases: TGTGCCAGCAGTTTATCTAGCCGGACGGTCTACACCTTC. It translates to CASSLSSRTVYTF.